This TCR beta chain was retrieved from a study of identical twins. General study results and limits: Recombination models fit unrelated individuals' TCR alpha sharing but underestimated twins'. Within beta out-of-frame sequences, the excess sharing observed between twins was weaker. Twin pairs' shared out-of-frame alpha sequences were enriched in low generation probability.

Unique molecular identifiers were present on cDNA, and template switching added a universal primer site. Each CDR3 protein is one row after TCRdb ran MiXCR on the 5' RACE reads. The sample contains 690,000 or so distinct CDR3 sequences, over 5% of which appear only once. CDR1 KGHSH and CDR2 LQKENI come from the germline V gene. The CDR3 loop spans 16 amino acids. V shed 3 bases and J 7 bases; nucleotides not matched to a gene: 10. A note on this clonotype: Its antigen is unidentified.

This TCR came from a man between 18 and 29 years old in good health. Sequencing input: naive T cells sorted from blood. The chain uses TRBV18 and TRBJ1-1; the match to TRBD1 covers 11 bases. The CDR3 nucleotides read TGTGCCAGCTCACCTCCCGGCGGGGGACAGGGGGTTGAAGCTTTCTTT. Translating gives CASSPPGGGQGVEAFF.